This record covers a single T cell receptor (beta chain). What it binds is unknown. This record comes from a study of OX40 agonist ivuxolimab in advanced cancers. Study results and limitations: Among the lowest levels of clonal expansion were found in partial responders at 0.1-3.0 mg/kg. Among the nonresponders, some also had low normalized T-cell clonal expansion. In the 0.1 to 3.0 mg/kg range, CD4+ and CD8+ blood T cells had expanded clonally by week 6. Averaged across samples, CD8+ T cells carried more expanded clones than CD4+ did.

Profiling relied on immunoSEQ multiplex PCR, and the TCRdb table lists in-frame clones only, not all of them. The sample holds tens of thousands of clones, around 94% seen once. The receptor was derived from an adult with an advanced solid tumor such as melanoma, head and neck, liver or kidney cancer. This sample comprised CD4+ or CD8+ T cells sorted from blood, obtained in a trial of the OX40 agonist ivuxolimab.

This CDR3 is CASTLIVGTDTQYF. The CDR3 DNA reads as TGTGCCAGCACTCTAATAGTGGGAACAGATACGCAGTATTTT. The chain joins TRBV6-6 to TRBJ2-3; D call uncertain. The germline V gene has CDR1 MNHNY and CDR2 SVGAGI (reference sequence). Trimming took 7 bases from V and 3 from J, leaving 14 bases between them. This CDR3 spans 14 amino acids.